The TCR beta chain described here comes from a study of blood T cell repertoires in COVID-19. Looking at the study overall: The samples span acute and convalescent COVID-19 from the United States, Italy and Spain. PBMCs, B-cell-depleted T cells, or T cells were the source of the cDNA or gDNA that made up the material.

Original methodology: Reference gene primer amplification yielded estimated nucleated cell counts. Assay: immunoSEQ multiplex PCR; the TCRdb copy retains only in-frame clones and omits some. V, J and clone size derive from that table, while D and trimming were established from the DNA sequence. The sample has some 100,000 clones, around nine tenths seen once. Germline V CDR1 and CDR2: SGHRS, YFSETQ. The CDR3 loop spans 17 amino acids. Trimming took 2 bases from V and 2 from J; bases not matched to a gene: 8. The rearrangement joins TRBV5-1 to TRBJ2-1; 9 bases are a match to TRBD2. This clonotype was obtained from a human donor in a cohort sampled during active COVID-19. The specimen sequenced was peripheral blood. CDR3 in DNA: TGCGCCAGCAGCTTTCGGGGCGGGAGGGCCACCTACAATGAGCAGTTCTTC. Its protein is CASSFRGGRATYNEQFF.